Sequencing of this T cell receptor (beta chain) was carried out in a study of blood T cell repertoires in COVID-19. Study details: Donors in the United States, Italy and Spain gave samples during acute or convalescent COVID-19. PBMCs, B-cell-depleted T cells, or T cells provided the cDNA or gDNA that made up the material.

In the original workflow: Reference gene primer amplification in the assay estimated nucleated cell counts. Measured with immunoSEQ multiplex PCR; TCRdb has only the in-frame clones, and not every one. V, J and clone size are taken as reported in that table, and D and trimming were inferred from the DNA itself. The sample lists 150,000 to 200,000 clones, about 81% occurring once. The V gene's germline CDR1 is MNHEY and CDR2 SMNVEV (reference sequence). Trimming cost V 4 bases and J 7 bases; bases outside gene matches: 9. The CDR3 consists of 14 residues. The clonotype was recovered from a woman at least 80 years old with acute or convalescent COVID-19. The sample consisted of peripheral blood. The chain has TRBV27 and TRBJ2-5; 7 bases match TRBD1. The CDR3 nucleotides are TGTGCCAGCAGTTCGGGGACAGTTCCGGGGACCCAGTACTTC. It yields the protein CASSSGTVPGTQYF.